The clone carrying this TCR beta chain has a count of ten or more. Its cognate antigen is unknown. The sample comes from a study of neurological immune-mediated disorders. Findings of the study overall: One cluster of related CDR3 sequences contained, by phylogenetic grouping, the repertoires of 18 of 34 multiple sclerosis patients and formed a possible signature. In HTLV-1-associated myelopathy, TCR clonal expansion was greatest, whereas multiple sclerosis had the least, falling below healthy controls.

The CDR3 totals 15 residues. Trimming cost V 1 base and J 4 bases; bases outside gene matches: 3. Germline V lookup: CDR1 SGHRS, CDR2 YFSETQ. Source material was 2 million unsorted PBMCs, stored at -80 °C in RNAlater. Over 200 million TCR-beta sequences (from 15-18 subjects) were yielded by each sequencing run. TCRdb reprocessed the 5' RACE reads via MiXCR and lists one record per CDR3 protein. The sample has roughly 65,000 distinct CDR3 sequences; roughly 5% are singletons. Sample: PBMCs. The J gene is TRBJ1-1, the V gene TRBV5-1; 11 bases line up with TRBD1. This receptor was obtained from a human donor with multiple sclerosis. The donor label of this sample is uncertain. The CDR3 coding sequence is TGCGCCAGCAGCTTGCGGGGGACAGGGGGCACTGAAGCTTTCTTT. It codes for CASSLRGTGGTEAFF.